This T cell receptor (beta chain) was observed in a study of blood T cell repertoires in COVID-19 (dated by TCRdb to 2018 to 2021). Notes on the research overall: The collaborator samples originated in the United States, Italy and Spain and spanned the acute and convalescent phases of COVID-19. The material from the prospective study consisted of cDNA or gDNA derived from T cells, B-cell-depleted T cells, or PBMCs. Subjects who had been exposed to COVID-19, were actively infected with it, or had recovered from it provided the deeply sampled blood TCRbeta repertoires that made up the dataset. The repertoires were released in a freely available public database intended as a resource for research on the immune response to SARS-CoV-2. The samples were drawn from two sources: the first 160 participants of the ongoing ImmuneRACE study, and over 950 subjects contributed by 6 global collaborators. Sample metadata almost always included a de-identified subject ID, COVID-19 status, age in years and sex. HLA class I and class II types, where available, came from metadata supplied by the sample provider rather than from assay-based typing.

At one collaborating source in Seattle, patients were enrolled during active infection and were followed longitudinally through the course of disease. Each collaborating institution followed its own protocols to collect whole blood in K2EDTA tubes. Collaborator samples were shipped for TCRbeta analysis as frozen whole blood, isolated PBMCs, or DNA extracted from either sample type. V gives up 2 bases and J gives up 11 bases, and the segment between their germline ends measures 10 bases. From the cysteine through the phenylalanine, the CDR3 covers 12 amino acids. Only CDR3 DNA remains: 36 bases, in frame from the first base. CDR1 and CDR2, per the germline V gene, are MDHEN and SYDVKM. Broad study findings and their caveats: The amount of clinical and demographic metadata varied by source and participant and was provided uncurated.

A remark on this clone: Its antigen has not been determined. Within one base of it there is no much larger clone, and no base qualities were kept.

The immunoSEQ Assay, a bias-controlled multiplex PCR, was used to amplify TCRbeta CDR3 regions from genomic DNA. In the source study's methods: Within the assay, amplification of reference gene primers was used to estimate how many nucleated cells each sample contained. To quantify the absolute abundance of each unique TCRbeta CDR3 rearrangement, sequence reads were collapsed and filtered. Productive Simpson clonality was computed per sample as the square root of Simpson's diversity index over productive rearrangements. This immuneACCESS table, as held by TCRdb, lists in-frame sequences with V and J called but not all clones. Of the missing ones, under half trace to an unresolved V gene in checked studies; the others have no known cause. V and J calls and clone size are copied from that table; D and trimming were computed from the DNA. This sample lists over 200,000 clones; 75% to 90% were detected once. Of the sample, approximately 2.6% falls within the top ten clones.

This TCR derives from a man aged 25-40 years with COVID-19, enrolled during active disease. The material sequenced was peripheral blood. The chain couples TRBV28 to TRBJ1-5, with TRBD1 tentatively as D gene (5 bases match). The CDR3 loop reads CASSLNPRAQHF. Read as DNA, the sequence is TGTGCCAGCAGTTTAAATCCCAGGGCCCAGCATTTT.